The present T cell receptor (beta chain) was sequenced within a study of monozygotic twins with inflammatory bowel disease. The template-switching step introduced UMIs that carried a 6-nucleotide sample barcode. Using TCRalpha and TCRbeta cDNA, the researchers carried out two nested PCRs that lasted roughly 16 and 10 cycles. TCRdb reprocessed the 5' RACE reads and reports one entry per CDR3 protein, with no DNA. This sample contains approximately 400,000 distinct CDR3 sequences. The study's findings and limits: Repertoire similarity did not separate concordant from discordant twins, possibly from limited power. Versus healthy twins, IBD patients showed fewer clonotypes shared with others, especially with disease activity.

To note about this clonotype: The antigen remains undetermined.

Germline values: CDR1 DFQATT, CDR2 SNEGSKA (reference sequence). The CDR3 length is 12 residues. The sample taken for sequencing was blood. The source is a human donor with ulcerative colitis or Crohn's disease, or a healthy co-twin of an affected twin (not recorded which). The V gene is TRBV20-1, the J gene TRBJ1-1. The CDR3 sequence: CSAWSTNTEAFF.